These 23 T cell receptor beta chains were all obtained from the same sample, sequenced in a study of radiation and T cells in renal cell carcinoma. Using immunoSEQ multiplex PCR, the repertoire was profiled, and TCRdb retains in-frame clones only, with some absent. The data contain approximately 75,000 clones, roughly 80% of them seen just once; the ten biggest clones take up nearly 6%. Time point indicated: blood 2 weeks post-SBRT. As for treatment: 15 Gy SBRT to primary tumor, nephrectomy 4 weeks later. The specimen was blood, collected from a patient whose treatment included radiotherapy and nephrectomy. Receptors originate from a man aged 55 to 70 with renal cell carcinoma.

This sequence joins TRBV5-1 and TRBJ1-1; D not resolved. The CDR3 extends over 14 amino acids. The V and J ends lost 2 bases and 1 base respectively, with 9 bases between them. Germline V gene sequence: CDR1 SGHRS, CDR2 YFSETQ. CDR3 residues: CASSFSRGNTEAFF. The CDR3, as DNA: TGCGCCAGCAGCTTTTCTCGGGGGAACACTGAAGCTTTCTTT.

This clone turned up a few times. The CDR3 region has the DNA TGTGCCAGCAGCTTAGGTTGGCGGGACCAGTACTTC. The encoded protein is CASSLGWRDQYF. The chain couples TRBV7-8 to TRBJ2-7; TRBD2 might be the D (6 bases). CDR3 length: 12 amino acids. CDR1 is SGHVS, CDR2 FQNEAQ, per germline. The V end was cut by 1 base, the J end by 10 bases, with 11 bases between. Filled out from reference TRBV7-8 and TRBJ2-7, the complete variable domain reads GAGVSQSPRYKVAKRGQDVALRCDPISGHVSLFWYQQALGQGPEFLTYFQNEAQLDKSGLPSDRFFAERPEGSVSTLKIQRTQQEDSAVYLCASSLGWRDQYFGPGTRLTVT.

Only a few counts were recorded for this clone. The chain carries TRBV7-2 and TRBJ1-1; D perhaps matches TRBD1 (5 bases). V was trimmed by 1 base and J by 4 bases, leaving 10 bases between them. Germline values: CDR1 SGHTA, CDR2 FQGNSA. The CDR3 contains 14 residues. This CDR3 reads CASSLGGTGTEAFF. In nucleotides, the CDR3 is TGTGCCAGCAGCTTAGGGGGGACGGGCACTGAAGCTTTCTTT.

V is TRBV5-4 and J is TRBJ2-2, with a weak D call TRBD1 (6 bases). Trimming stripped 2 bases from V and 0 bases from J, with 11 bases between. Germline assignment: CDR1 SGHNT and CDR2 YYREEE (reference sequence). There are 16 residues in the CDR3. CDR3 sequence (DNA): TGTGCCAGCAGCTTCGGACAGACCGCGAACACCGGGGAGCTGTTTTTT. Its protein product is CASSFGQTANTGELFF.

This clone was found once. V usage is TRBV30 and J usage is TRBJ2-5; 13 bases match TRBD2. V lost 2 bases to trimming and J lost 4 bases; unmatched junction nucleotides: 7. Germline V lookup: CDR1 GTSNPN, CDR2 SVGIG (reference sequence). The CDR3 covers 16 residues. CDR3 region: CAWSTGLAGSGETQYF. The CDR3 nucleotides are TGTGCCTGGAGTACGGGACTAGCGGGATCCGGAGAGACCCAGTACTTC.

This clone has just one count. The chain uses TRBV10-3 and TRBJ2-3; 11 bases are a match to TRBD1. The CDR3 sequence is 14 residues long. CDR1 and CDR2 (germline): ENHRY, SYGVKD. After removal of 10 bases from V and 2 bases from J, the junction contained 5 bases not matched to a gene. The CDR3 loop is CATADRGLTDTQYF. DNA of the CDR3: TGTGCCACCGCGGACAGGGGGCTCACAGATACGCAGTATTTT.

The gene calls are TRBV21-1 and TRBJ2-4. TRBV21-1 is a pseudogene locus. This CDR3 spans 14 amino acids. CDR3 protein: CASRDTGVEGIQYF. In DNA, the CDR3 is TGTGCCAGCAGGGATACAGGAGTTGAGGGCATTCAGTACTTC.

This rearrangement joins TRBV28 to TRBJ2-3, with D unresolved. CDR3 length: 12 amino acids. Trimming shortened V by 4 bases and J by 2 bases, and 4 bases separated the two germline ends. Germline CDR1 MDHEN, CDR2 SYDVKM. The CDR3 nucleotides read TGTGCCAGCAGTTCCCTCACAGATACGCAGTATTTT. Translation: CASSSLTDTQYF.

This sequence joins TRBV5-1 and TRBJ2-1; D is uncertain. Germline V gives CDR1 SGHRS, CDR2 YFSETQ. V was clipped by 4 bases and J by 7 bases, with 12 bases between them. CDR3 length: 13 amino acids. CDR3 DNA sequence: TGCGCCAGCAGCCTCTTCATATGGAATGAGCAGTTCTTC. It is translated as CASSLFIWNEQFF.

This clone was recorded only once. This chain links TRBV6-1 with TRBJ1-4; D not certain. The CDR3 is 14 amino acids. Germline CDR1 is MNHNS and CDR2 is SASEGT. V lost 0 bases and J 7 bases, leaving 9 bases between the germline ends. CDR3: CASSEAQLGEKLFF. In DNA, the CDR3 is TGTGCCAGCAGTGAAGCCCAACTGGGTGAAAAACTGTTTTTT.

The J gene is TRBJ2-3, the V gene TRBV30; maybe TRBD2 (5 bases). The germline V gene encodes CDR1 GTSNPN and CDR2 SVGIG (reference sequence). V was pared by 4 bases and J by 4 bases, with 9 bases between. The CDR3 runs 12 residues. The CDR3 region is CAWTSSADTQYF. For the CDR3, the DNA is TGTGCCTGGACTAGTAGCGCAGATACGCAGTATTTT.

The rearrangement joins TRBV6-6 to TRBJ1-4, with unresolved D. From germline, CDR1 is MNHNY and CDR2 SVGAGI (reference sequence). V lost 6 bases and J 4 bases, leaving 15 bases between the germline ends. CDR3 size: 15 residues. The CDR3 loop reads CASSLPGRVNEKLFF. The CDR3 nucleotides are TGTGCCAGCAGCTTACCTGGTAGGGTTAATGAAAAACTGTTTTTT.

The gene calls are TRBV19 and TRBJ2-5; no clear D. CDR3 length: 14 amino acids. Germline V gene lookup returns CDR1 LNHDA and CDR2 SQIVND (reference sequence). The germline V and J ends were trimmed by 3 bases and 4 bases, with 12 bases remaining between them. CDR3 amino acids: CASSIVASAETQYF. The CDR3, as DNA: TGTGCCAGTAGTATTGTAGCATCGGCAGAGACCCAGTACTTC.

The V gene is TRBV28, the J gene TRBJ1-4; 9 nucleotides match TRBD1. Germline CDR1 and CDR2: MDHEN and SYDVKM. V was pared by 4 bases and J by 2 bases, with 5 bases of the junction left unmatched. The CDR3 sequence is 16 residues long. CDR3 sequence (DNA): TGTGCCAGCAGTTCCGGGACAGGGAGGACTAATGAAAAACTGTTTTTT. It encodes CASSSGTGRTNEKLFF.

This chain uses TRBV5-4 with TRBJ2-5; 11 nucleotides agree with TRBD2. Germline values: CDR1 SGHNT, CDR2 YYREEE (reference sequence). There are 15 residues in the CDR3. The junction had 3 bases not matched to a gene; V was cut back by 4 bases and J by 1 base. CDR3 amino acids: CASSQTSGTQETQYF. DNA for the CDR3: TGTGCCAGCAGCCAGACTAGCGGGACCCAAGAGACCCAGTACTTC.

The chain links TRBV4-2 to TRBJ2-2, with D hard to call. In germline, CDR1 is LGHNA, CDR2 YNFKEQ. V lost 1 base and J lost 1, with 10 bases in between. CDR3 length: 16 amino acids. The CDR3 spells CASSQGTSLNTGELFF. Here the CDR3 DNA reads TGTGCCAGCAGCCAAGGCACGTCGCTGAACACCGGGGAGCTGTTTTTT.

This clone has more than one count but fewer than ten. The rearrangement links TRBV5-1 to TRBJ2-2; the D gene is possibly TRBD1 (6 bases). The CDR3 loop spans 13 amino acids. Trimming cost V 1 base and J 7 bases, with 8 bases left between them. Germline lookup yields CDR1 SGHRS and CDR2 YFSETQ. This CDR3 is CASSLKGDGELFF. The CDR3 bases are TGCGCCAGCAGCTTGAAGGGGGACGGGGAGCTGTTTTTT.

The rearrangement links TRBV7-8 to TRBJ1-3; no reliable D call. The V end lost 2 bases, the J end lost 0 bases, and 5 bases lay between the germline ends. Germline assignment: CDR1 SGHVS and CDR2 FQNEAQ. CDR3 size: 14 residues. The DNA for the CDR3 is TGTGCCAGCAGCTTAACCCGCTCTGGAAACACCATATATTTT. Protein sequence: CASSLTRSGNTIYF.

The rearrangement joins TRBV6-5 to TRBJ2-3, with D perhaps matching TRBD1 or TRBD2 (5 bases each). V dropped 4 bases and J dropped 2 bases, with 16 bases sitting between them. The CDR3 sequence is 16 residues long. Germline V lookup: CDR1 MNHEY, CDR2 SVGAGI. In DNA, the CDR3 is TGTGCCAGCAGTTTTCGGGGAGTGGGGACCACAGATACGCAGTATTTT. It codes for CASSFRGVGTTDTQYF.

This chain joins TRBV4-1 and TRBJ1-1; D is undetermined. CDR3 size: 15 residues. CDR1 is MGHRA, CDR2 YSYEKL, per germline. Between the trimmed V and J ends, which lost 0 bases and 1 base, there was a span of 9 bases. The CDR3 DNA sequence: TGCGCCAGCAGCCAAGACTTTCGTGGGAACACTGAAGCTTTCTTT. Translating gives CASSQDFRGNTEAFF.

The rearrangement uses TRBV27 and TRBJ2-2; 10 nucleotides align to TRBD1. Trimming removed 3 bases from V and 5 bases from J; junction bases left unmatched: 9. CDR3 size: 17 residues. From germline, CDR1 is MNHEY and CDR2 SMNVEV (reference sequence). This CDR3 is CASSFTRQGAGTGELFF. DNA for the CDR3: TGTGCCAGCAGTTTCACTCGACAGGGGGCGGGGACCGGGGAGCTGTTTTTT.

Here the CDR3 DNA reads TGCGCCAGCAGCGGACTAGCGGGTTCCTCCTACGAGCAGTACTTC. This codes for CASSGLAGSSYEQYF. This sequence joins TRBV5-1 and TRBJ2-7, with 11 bases identical to TRBD2. Per the germline V gene, CDR1 is SGHRS and CDR2 is YFSETQ. The CDR3 spans 15 residues. V lost 4 bases to trimming and J lost 0 bases; unmatched junction nucleotides: 3.

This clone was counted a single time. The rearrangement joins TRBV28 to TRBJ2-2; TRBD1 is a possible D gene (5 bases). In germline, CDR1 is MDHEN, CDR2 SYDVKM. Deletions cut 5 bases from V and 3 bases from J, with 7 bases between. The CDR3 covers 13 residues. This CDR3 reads CASSKQDTGELFF. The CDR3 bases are TGTGCCAGCAGTAAACAGGACACCGGGGAGCTGTTTTTT.